This TCR beta chain was obtained from a study of CD4 and CD8 cells across lung adenocarcinoma regions. TCRdb reprocessed the PCR reads via MiXCR and lists one record per CDR3 protein. The profile shows about 19,000 distinct CDR3 sequences, about half of them singletons. The CDR3 is 14 residues long. Trimming stripped 10 bases from V and 0 bases from J, with 16 bases between. CDR1 and CDR2 from the germline V gene are ENHRY and SYGVKD. The sequenced sample consisted of CD4+ T cells from the margin of a lung tumor. The clonotype was recovered from a male donor with lung adenocarcinoma. The CD4 and CD8 labels of this study may be unreliable. V gene TRBV10-3 combines with J gene TRBJ2-7; D gene ambiguous. This chain's CDR3 is CATRLGVSSYEQYF. The CDR3 DNA follows: TGTGCCACCCGCCTTGGGGTTTCCTCCTACGAGCAGTACTTC.